The rows below give T cell receptor beta chains drawn from one sample of a study of cytomegalovirus exposure and HLA in healthy donors. Assay used: immunoSEQ multiplex PCR; TCRdb lists only in-frame clones, some missing. Of about 230,000 clones listed, roughly 89% are singletons. Sample: PBMCs. These receptors came from a woman under 30 in good health and CMV-seronegative. CDR3s include the opening cysteine and the closing phenylalanine or tryptophan. Fields, in order: J gene, V gene, D gene, clone size, CDR3 protein, CDR3 DNA. D genes are given only for firm matches. Clone size is shown for a subset of rows, as once, few, many or a class of expanded clone.

TRBJ1-2,TRBV19,NA,NA,CASTPRGGANYGYTF,TGTGCCAGTACCCCGAGAGGGGGAGCTAACTATGGCTACACCTTC
TRBJ2-4,TRBV5-8,TRBD1,NA,CASISDRTRSNIQYF,TGTGCCAGCATCTCGGACAGGACCCGGTCAAACATTCAGTACTTC
TRBJ1-5,TRBV29-1,NA,NA,CSVEDTNQPQHF,TGCAGCGTTGAGGACACAAATCAGCCCCAGCATTTT
TRBJ1-6,TRBV4-3,NA,NA,CASSQVEASDSPLHF,TGCGCCAGCAGCCAAGTTGAGGCATCGGATTCACCCCTCCACTTT
TRBJ1-1,TRBV29-1,TRBD1,NA,CSVDSGQAYTEAFF,TGCAGCGTTGATTCGGGACAGGCCTACACTGAAGCTTTCTTT
TRBJ1-4,TRBV6-5,TRBD1,NA,CASSHRDRGGEKLFF,TGTGCCAGCAGTCATAGGGACAGGGGTGGTGAAAAACTGTTTTTT
TRBJ1-1,TRBV30,NA,once,CAWSETGRGTEAFF,TGTGCCTGGAGTGAAACTGGTCGAGGGACTGAAGCTTTCTTT
TRBJ1-1,TRBV18,NA,NA,CASSPLASNTEAFF,TGTGCCAGCTCACCATTAGCCTCAAACACTGAAGCTTTCTTT
TRBJ1-1,TRBV4-1,TRBD1,NA,CASSYGQGNTEAFF,TGCGCCAGCAGCTACGGACAGGGTAACACTGAAGCTTTCTTT
TRBJ2-2,TRBV7-6,NA,NA,CASSLEAGAIRGTGELFF,TGTGCCAGCAGCTTAGAGGCAGGGGCCATACGTGGCACCGGGGAGCTGTTTTTT
TRBJ2-1,TRBV9,TRBD2,NA,CASSVGAGGPNEQFF,TGTGCCAGCAGCGTAGGCGCGGGGGGGCCCAATGAGCAGTTCTTC
TRBJ1-5,TRBV2,NA,NA,CASSAGMDQPQHF,TGTGCCAGCAGTGCAGGGATGGACCAGCCCCAGCATTTT
TRBJ2-5,TRBV7-9,TRBD1,NA,CASSLGRGYQETQYF,TGTGCCAGCAGCCTTGGCAGGGGGTACCAAGAGACCCAGTACTTC
TRBJ2-6,TRBV5-1,NA,NA,CASSSQGFASSAKESGANVLTF,TGCGCCAGCAGCTCTCAGGGTTTTGCGTCTTCGGCTAAGGAGTCTGGGGCCAACGTCCTGACTTTC
TRBJ2-2,TRBV5-6,NA,NA,CASSLVSGLPSGELFF,TGTGCCAGCAGCTTGGTGTCAGGGCTCCCTTCCGGGGAGCTGTTTTTT
TRBJ2-2,TRBV27,TRBD1,NA,CASSPRQGAGELFF,TGTGCCAGCAGTCCAAGACAGGGGGCCGGGGAGCTGTTTTTT
TRBJ1-3,TRBV19,TRBD1,NA,CASRDSIYSGNTIYF,TGTGCCAGCCGGGACAGTATCTACTCTGGAAACACCATATATTTT
TRBJ2-1,TRBV6-5,NA,NA,CASSTNGEQFF,TGTGCCAGCAGTACGAACGGGGAGCAGTTCTTC
TRBJ2-6,TRBV2,TRBD1,once,CASSPRRAGTGYSGANVLTF,TGTGCCAGCAGTCCCAGGAGGGCCGGGACAGGCTACTCTGGGGCCAACGTCCTGACTTTC
TRBJ2-1,TRBV15,NA,few,CATSREIIGATNEQFF,TGTGCCACCAGCAGAGAAATAATAGGGGCGACCAATGAGCAGTTCTTC
TRBJ1-1,TRBV27,TRBD1,NA,CASSLYTGVNTEAFF,TGTGCCAGCAGTTTATACACAGGGGTGAACACTGAAGCTTTCTTT
TRBJ2-2,TRBV27,TRBD1,NA,CASSRDSARELFF,TGTGCCAGCAGTCGGGACAGCGCAAGGGAGCTGTTTTTT
TRBJ2-5,TRBV5-1,NA,NA,CASSAVSGTAGREQYF,TGCGCCAGCAGCGCCGTTTCCGGGACGGCGGGACGTGAGCAGTACTTC
TRBJ1-1,TRBV5-4,TRBD1,few,CASSLDRGSTEAFF,TGTGCCAGCAGCTTGGACAGGGGAAGCACTGAAGCTTTCTTT
TRBJ2-5,TRBV6-5,TRBD2,NA,CASSQLAGVVGTQYF,TGTGCCAGCAGCCAACTAGCGGGAGTAGTCGGGACCCAGTACTTC
TRBJ2-1,TRBV27,TRBD2,NA,CASSILNDLSGGFSSYNEQFF,TGTGCCAGCAGTATCCTAAACGACCTCAGCGGGGGTTTCAGCTCCTACAATGAGCAGTTCTTC